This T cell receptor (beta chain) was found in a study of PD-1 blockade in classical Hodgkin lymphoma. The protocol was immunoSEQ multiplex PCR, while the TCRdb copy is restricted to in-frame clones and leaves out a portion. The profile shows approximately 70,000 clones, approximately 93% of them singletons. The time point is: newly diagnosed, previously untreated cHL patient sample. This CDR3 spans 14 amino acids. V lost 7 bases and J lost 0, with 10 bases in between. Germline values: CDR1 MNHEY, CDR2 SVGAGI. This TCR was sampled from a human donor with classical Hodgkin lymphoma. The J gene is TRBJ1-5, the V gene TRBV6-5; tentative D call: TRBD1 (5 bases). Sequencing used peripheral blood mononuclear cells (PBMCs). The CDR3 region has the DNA TGTGCCAGCAAGATGGGGCTTAGCAATCAGCCCCAGCATTTT. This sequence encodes CASKMGLSNQPQHF.